This T cell receptor (beta chain) was identified in a study of T cell changes during pregnancy in multiple sclerosis (dated by TCRdb to the late 2010s). At the level of the whole study: The study examined how the T cell repertoire changed over the course of pregnancy in women with multiple sclerosis.

Turning to this clone: Its antigen is currently not known. Base-call qualities are not available, and no considerably larger clone is one nucleotide away.

Library construction relied on the immunoSEQ multiplex PCR assay. The immuneACCESS repertoire file appears here via TCRdb, limited to in-frame rearrangements. These files lack a portion of the clones; in checked studies, under half of the deficit traces to unresolved V genes, and the cause of the others is not known. This sample lists nearly 110,000 clones; 85% to 95% were detected once. Roughly 0.82% of the sample rests with the top ten. From V the trimming removes 0 bases and from J it removes 4 bases, while the gene matches leave 7 bases of the junction unaccounted for. The germline V gene provides CDR1 SGDLS and CDR2 YYNGEE. The CDR3 contains 17 residues, cysteine and phenylalanine counted. The DNA shown is the 51-base CDR3, in frame from base 1.

The sequence was collected from a female donor in good health, enrolled as a control in a pregnancy study. Recombination connected TRBV9 to TRBJ2-2, and TRBD2 aligns with 9 junction nucleotides. Material: peripheral blood, obtained in the third trimester of pregnancy. CDR3 protein: CASSVALAGGSTGELFF. Here is the DNA: TGTGCCAGCAGCGTAGCTCTGGCGGGGGGGAGCACCGGGGAGCTGTTTTTT.